One sample yielded the 2 T cell receptor beta chains listed below, sequenced in a study of OX40 agonist ivuxolimab in advanced cancers. Assay used: immunoSEQ multiplex PCR; TCRdb lists only in-frame clones, some missing. The repertoire holds 60,000 to 70,000 clones, with 70% to 90% as singletons. The sequencing used CD4+ or CD8+ T cells sorted from blood, collected in a trial of the OX40 agonist ivuxolimab. The receptor source for this set is an adult with an advanced solid tumor such as melanoma, head and neck, liver or kidney cancer.

The gene calls are TRBV7-2 and TRBJ2-1, with 10 bases matching TRBD2. The V gene end was trimmed by 5 bases and the J gene end by 0 bases; junction bases not matched to a gene: 7. CDR1 is SGHTA and CDR2 is FQGNSA in the germline V gene. This CDR3 is 17 amino acids long. This CDR3 reads CASSLIAGGGSYNEQFF. CDR3 bases: TGTGCCAGCAGCCTTATAGCGGGAGGCGGCTCCTACAATGAGCAGTTCTTC.

This clone was seen only once. This chain uses TRBV2 with TRBJ1-1; 8 bases agree with TRBD1. V dropped 7 bases and J dropped 4; count of bases not matched to a gene: 11. There are 15 residues in the CDR3. Germline V gives CDR1 SNHLY, CDR2 FYNNEI. CDR3 nucleotide sequence: TGTGCCAGCACGATGGACAGGGATATTACCACTGAAGCTTTCTTT. The encoded protein is CASTMDRDITTEAFF.